This T cell receptor beta chain was captured by sequencing in a study of blood T cells in healthy people across ages. Using a J-beta primer mix together with a sample-barcoded 5' primer, a second PCR was run for roughly 6 to 12 cycles. TCRdb analysed the 5' RACE reads with MiXCR anew, one entry per CDR3 protein. In the table there are 780,000 or so distinct CDR3 sequences, about 56% of which are singletons. Details on this clonotype: Its antigen is still unknown.

Germline assignment: CDR1 SQVTM and CDR2 ANQGSEA. There are 12 residues in the CDR3. Trimming took off 1 base at V and 4 bases at J, with 7 bases between the two ends. Study-level points and caveats: Diversity figures based on one million T cells were deemed too low. Donor CMV status was unknown, possibly confounding expanded clonotype changes.

This sequence joins TRBV29-1 and TRBJ1-1; D unresolved. The TCR sequence derives from a man aged 40-49 years in good health. Material for sequencing was blood. The CDR3 sequence: CSVEVGSTEAFF. The CDR3 DNA sequence: TGCAGCGTTGAAGTCGGATCCACTGAAGCTTTCTTT.